This TCR beta chain was recorded in a study of a mutant IDH1 vaccine in newly diagnosed glioma. Study overall: Mean patient age was about 40 years; around 62% were male and approximately 40% female. Patients previously underwent radiotherapy, temozolomide, or both, and most underwent both.

Sequencing was performed with immunoSEQ multiplex PCR; in TCRdb, only in-frame clones are kept and a portion is missing. The data contain about 38,000 clones, roughly 76% of them singletons. The CDR3 spans 19 residues. The trim removed 0 bases at V and 1 base at J, leaving 10 bases unmatched. Germline CDR1 MGHRA, CDR2 YSYEKL. Time point indicated: week 5, during vaccination. The investigators gave 300 ug of mutant IDH1 20-mer peptide in each vaccine dose, together with topical imiquimod. Every donor had a new WHO grade 3 or 4 astrocytoma that was IDH1-mutant, with loss of nuclear ATRX. Of note for this clone: The target antigen is unknown.

Here the sequenced sample was PBMCs, taken from a glioma patient whose treatment included an IDH1 peptide vaccine. The genes are TRBV4-1 and TRBJ2-2, with 8 bases matching TRBD2. The clonotype comes from a middle-aged man with glioma. In DNA, the CDR3 is TGCGCCAGCAGCCAAGATTGGGCCGGGAGGGGTCTGAACACCGGGGAGCTGTTTTTT. Encoded protein: CASSQDWAGRGLNTGELFF.